A selection of T cell receptor beta chains follows, all from one sample in a study of cytomegalovirus exposure and HLA in healthy donors. Measured with immunoSEQ multiplex PCR; TCRdb has only the in-frame clones, and not every one. This sample has 150,000 to 200,000 clones; roughly 84% occur once, and the top ten carry about 0.24%. The sequencing sample was made of PBMCs. These receptors were obtained from a girl in the first two years of life in good health and CMV-seronegative. Both conserved end residues are part of each CDR3. D genes are given only for firm matches. Not all rows give a size; the values are once, few, many and, for expanded clones, a class.

J gene | clone size | D gene | V gene | CDR3 protein | CDR3 DNA
TRBJ2-7 | - | TRBD2 | TRBV5-4 | CASSLGSLAASSYEQYF | TGTGCCAGCAGCTTGGGCTCACTAGCGGCTAGCTCCTACGAGCAGTACTTC
TRBJ2-3 | few | - | TRBV5-4 | CASSAAGDRDTQYF | TGTGCCAGCAGCGCGGCAGGGGATCGAGATACGCAGTATTTT
TRBJ2-5 | - | - | TRBV7-6 | CASSIWTEQETQYF | TGTGCCAGCAGCATCTGGACAGAACAAGAGACCCAGTACTTC
TRBJ2-3 | - | TRBD2 | TRBV6-5 | CASSPTSGSTDTQYF | TGTGCCAGCAGTCCTACTAGCGGGAGTACAGATACGCAGTATTTT
TRBJ2-2 | once | - | TRBV10-1 | CASSESEYLGELFF | TGCGCCAGCAGTGAGTCGGAGTATCTCGGGGAGCTGTTTTTT
TRBJ2-5 | - | TRBD2 | TRBV4-1 | CASSQRLAEETQYF | TGCGCCAGCAGCCAACGACTAGCGGAAGAGACCCAGTACTTC
TRBJ2-3 | - | - | TRBV30 | CAWIGLLTDTQYF | TGTGCCTGGATCGGACTGCTCACAGATACGCAGTATTTT
TRBJ1-5 | - | - | TRBV7-5 | CARSLVSDQPQHF | TGTGCCAGAAGCTTAGTGAGTGATCAGCCCCAGCATTTT
TRBJ2-3 | - | - | TRBV30 | CAWSVRGRVTDTQYF | TGTGCCTGGAGTGTACGAGGTAGAGTTACAGATACGCAGTATTTT
TRBJ2-3 | - | - | TRBV1 | CTSLASGSTDTQYF | TGCACCAGCTTGGCTAGCGGAAGCACAGATACGCAGTATTTT
TRBJ2-7 | - | - | TRBV15 | CATSRAPGSEQYF | TGTGCCACCAGCAGAGCCCCAGGTTCCGAGCAGTACTTC
TRBJ1-1 | - | - | TRBV28 | CASSSRDLRDTEAFF | TGTGCCAGCAGTTCCCGAGACCTCCGGGACACTGAAGCTTTCTTT
TRBJ1-2 | - | - | TRBV30 | CAWTSMGRNYGYTF | TGTGCCTGGACGTCGATGGGGCGAAACTATGGCTACACCTTC
TRBJ1-2 | once | TRBD1 | TRBV4-2 | CASSQDIGGRQGAGGYTF | TGTGCCAGCAGCCAAGATATTGGGGGGCGACAGGGGGCAGGTGGCTACACCTTC
TRBJ2-5 | - | TRBD2 | TRBV4-1 | CASSQSGGAGQETQYF | TGCGCCAGCAGCCAGAGCGGGGGGGCCGGCCAAGAGACCCAGTACTTC
TRBJ2-1 | few | TRBD1 | TRBV4-3 | CASSQVGTGGLPSYNEQFF | TGCGCCAGCAGCCAAGTGGGGACAGGGGGTCTCCCCTCCTACAATGAGCAGTTCTTC
TRBJ1-1 | few | - | TRBV5-4 | CASSLRGGLEAFF | TGTGCCAGCAGCTTGAGGGGCGGCCTAGAAGCTTTCTTT
TRBJ1-5 | - | - | TRBV9 | CASSVTDSNQPQHF | TGTGCCAGCAGCGTGACAGATAGCAATCAGCCCCAGCATTTT
TRBJ1-5 | - | - | TRBV6-5 | CASSTANQPQHF | TGTGCCAGCAGTACAGCTAATCAGCCCCAGCATTTT
TRBJ2-7 | - | - | TRBV5-6 | CASSPPVTYEQYF | TGTGCCAGCAGCCCCCCCGTAACCTACGAGCAGTACTTC
TRBJ1-1 | - | - | TRBV9 | CASSVTGMNTEAFF | TGTGCCAGCAGCGTGACAGGAATGAACACTGAAGCTTTCTTT
TRBJ2-7 | - | TRBD2 | TRBV5-4 | CASSFLAGDEQYF | TGTGCCAGCAGCTTCCTAGCGGGAGACGAGCAGTACTTC
TRBJ2-5 | - | - | TRBV6-5 | CASRGPWSQETQYF | TGTGCCAGCAGGGGTCCCTGGAGCCAAGAGACCCAGTACTTC
TRBJ1-3 | - | TRBD1 | TRBV10-3 | CAISDLGQTYNTIYF | TGTGCCATCAGTGATTTGGGACAGACCTACAACACCATATATTTT
TRBJ1-1 | - | - | TRBV6-5 | CASSYFGFDSEAFF | TGTGCCAGCAGTTACTTTGGGTTCGACAGTGAAGCTTTCTTT
TRBJ1-5 | - | - | TRBV4-2 | CASSQDLGAGGNQPQHF | TGTGCCAGCAGCCAAGATTTAGGGGCCGGGGGGAATCAGCCCCAGCATTTT
TRBJ1-6 | - | - | TRBV10-2 | CASSESGSSYNSPLHF | TGCGCCAGCAGTGAGTCGGGGAGCTCCTATAATTCACCCCTCCACTTT
TRBJ1-1 | - | - | TRBV4-3 | CASRGGGSNTEAFF | TGCGCCAGCAGGGGGGGAGGGAGTAACACTGAAGCTTTCTTT
TRBJ2-6 | - | - | TRBV11-2 | CASSSQVSGANVLTF | TGTGCCAGCAGCTCACAGGTATCTGGGGCCAACGTCCTGACTTTC
TRBJ2-1 | - | - | TRBV2 | CASSDGGWLFDEQFF | TGTGCCAGCAGTGACGGAGGGTGGTTGTTCGATGAGCAGTTCTTC
TRBJ1-2 | - | - | TRBV19 | CASSPSGGPHPTYGYTF | TGTGCCAGTAGCCCCTCCGGGGGGCCGCACCCCACCTATGGCTACACCTTC
TRBJ2-2 | - | TRBD2 | TRBV29-1 | CSVVSREDTGELFF | TGCAGCGTTGTAAGCCGGGAGGACACCGGGGAGCTGTTTTTT
TRBJ1-1 | few | TRBD1 | TRBV9 | CASSGGTGESNTEAFF | TGTGCCAGCAGCGGCGGGACAGGGGAGAGTAACACTGAAGCTTTCTTT
TRBJ2-7 | - | - | TRBV7-2 | CASSLDPAREQYF | TGTGCCAGCAGCCTAGACCCCGCGCGGGAGCAGTACTTC
TRBJ2-2 | few | TRBD2 | TRBV9 | CASSVSAGGSTGELFF | TGTGCCAGCAGCGTTTCAGCGGGGGGGTCCACCGGGGAGCTGTTTTTT
TRBJ2-7 | - | - | TRBV4-1 | CASSQMVSITYEQYF | TGCGCCAGCAGCCAAATGGTGAGTATTACCTACGAGCAGTACTTC
TRBJ1-4 | once | - | TRBV7-9 | CASSLQATNEKLFF | TGTGCCAGCAGCTTACAGGCAACTAATGAAAAACTGTTTTTT
TRBJ2-5 | - | - | TRBV29-1 | CSVAGGETQYF | TGCAGCGTTGCTGGAGGGGAGACCCAGTACTTC
TRBJ2-3 | - | TRBD1 | TRBV27 | CASSQDRESGTDTQYF | TGTGCCAGCAGTCAGGACAGGGAATCGGGCACAGATACGCAGTATTTT
TRBJ2-5 | - | TRBD2 | TRBV7-6 | CASSSTSGQAETQYF | TGTGCCAGCAGCTCGACTAGCGGCCAAGCAGAGACCCAGTACTTC
TRBJ1-5 | once | TRBD1 | TRBV6-1 | CASSEAGDSRGQPQHF | TGTGCCAGCAGTGAAGCGGGGGACAGCCGTGGACAGCCCCAGCATTTT
TRBJ2-7 | - | TRBD2 | TRBV9 | CASSSGLVGEQYF | TGTGCCAGCAGCTCAGGACTAGTCGGCGAGCAGTACTTC
TRBJ1-5 | - | - | TRBV27 | CASSFRGYSNQPQHF | TGTGCCAGCAGTTTCCGGGGTTATAGCAATCAGCCCCAGCATTTT
TRBJ1-5 | - | - | TRBV2 | CARGGEGNNQPQHF | TGTGCCAGAGGGGGGGAGGGAAATAATCAGCCCCAGCATTTT